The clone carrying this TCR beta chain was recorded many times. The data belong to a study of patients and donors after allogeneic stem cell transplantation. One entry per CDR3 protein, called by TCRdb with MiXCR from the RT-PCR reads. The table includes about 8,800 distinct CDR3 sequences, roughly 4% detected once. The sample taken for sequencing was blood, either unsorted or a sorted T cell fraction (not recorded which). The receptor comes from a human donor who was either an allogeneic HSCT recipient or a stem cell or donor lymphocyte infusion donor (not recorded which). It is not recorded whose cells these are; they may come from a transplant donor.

The CDR3 sequence: CASRVTGAYGYTF. The DNA for the CDR3 is TGTGCCAGCAGGGTAACAGGGGCCTATGGCTACACCTTC. This chain connects TRBV6-5 to TRBJ1-2; TRBD1 aligns across 7 bases. Germline CDR1 MNHEY, CDR2 SVGAGI. The CDR3 length is 13 residues. The junction had 5 bases not matched to a gene; V was cut back by 6 bases and J by 4 bases.